A single sample is the source of the 25 T cell receptor beta chains below, sequenced in a study of blood T cells in healthy people across ages (dated by TCRdb to the mid-2010s). The receptor library was made with 5' RACE. For sequencing, an Illumina HiSeq 2500 was employed. A second PCR of roughly 7 to 11 cycles was performed with a sample-barcoded 5' primer and a J-beta primer mix. TCRdb reprocessing: public reads trimmed at Q25 with fastp, clones called with MiXCR, in-frame beta chains kept. Every CDR3 protein is listed once, alongside the most common genes and DNA of its rows. This sample is represented by about 590,000 distinct CDR3 sequences; roughly 31% of them were singletons. Of the sample, about a sixth falls within the top ten clones. Material for sequencing was blood. Every receptor here comes from a woman at least 80 years old in good health.

In the case of this clonotype: A single base separates this from a much larger clone, so it may be a read error. The genes are TRBV2 and TRBJ2-7; D could derive from TRBD1 or TRBD2 (5 bases each). CDR3 size: 12 residues. The germline CDR1 and CDR2 sequences are SNHLY and FYNNEI. For the CDR3, the DNA is TGTGCCGGCAGGGAGACCTTCTACGAGCAGTACTTC. Its protein product is CAGRETFYEQYF. The full variable domain, completed using reference TRBV2 and TRBJ2-7, is EPEVTQTPSHQVTQMGQEVILRCVPISNHLYFYWYRQILGQKVEFLVSFYNNEISEKSEIFDDQFSVERPDGSNFTLKIRSTKLEDSAMYFCAGRETFYEQYFGPGTRLTVT.

This clonotype was recorded many times. The chain recombines TRBV7-2 with TRBJ2-4; D gene unclear. CDR3 length equals 15 residues. Germline CDR1 reads SGHTA; CDR2 reads FQGNSA. Trimming cost V 1 base and J 9 bases, with 16 bases left between them. The CDR3 sequence is CASSLEATRRGIQYF. The CDR3 DNA follows: TGTGCCAGCAGCTTAGAGGCAACCCGGCGTGGCATTCAGTACTTC.

On this clonotype itself: This could be a read error, since a much larger clone is one nucleotide away. V gene TRBV6-2 or TRBV6-3 combines with J gene TRBJ1-5; no clear D. The CDR3 has 15 amino acids. V was pared by 8 bases and J by 2 bases, with 16 bases between. The germline CDR1 and CDR2 sequences are MNHEY and SVGEGT. CDR3 residues: CASGREDGGNQPQHF. The CDR3 nucleotides read TGTGCCAGCGGACGGGAGGACGGGGGCAATCAGCCCCAGCATTTT.

There are many counts of this clonotype. This chain links TRBV27 with TRBJ1-2, with D perhaps matching TRBD1 (5 bases). Germline V gives CDR1 MNHEY, CDR2 SMNVEV (reference sequence). The CDR3 spans 17 residues. Trimming left V 4 bases short and J 2 bases short, with 20 bases between. CDR3 in DNA: TGTGCCAGCAGTTATCAGGGTGTCCTCCCCCAGAACTATGGCTACACCTTC. Translated: CASSYQGVLPQNYGYTF.

This chain joins TRBV5-4 and TRBJ2-3; 14 nucleotides align to TRBD2. Germline values: CDR1 SGHNT, CDR2 YYREEE (reference sequence). This CDR3 is built from 18 residues. V shed 4 bases and J 0 bases; nucleotides not matched to a gene: 7. The CDR3 protein is CASSRGLAGAISTDTQYF. Written as DNA, the CDR3 is TGTGCCAGCAGCCGGGGACTAGCGGGGGCCATTAGCACAGATACGCAGTATTTT. Variable domain in full (rest from reference TRBV5-4 and TRBJ2-3): ETGVTQSPTHLIKTRGQQVTLRCSSQSGHNTVSWYQQALGQGPQFIFQYYREEENGRGNFPPRFSGLQFPNYSSELNVNALELDDSALYLCASSRGLAGAISTDTQYFGPGTRLTVL.

This clonotype appeared many times. J is TRBJ2-1 and V is TRBV9; D is undetermined. The germline V gene encodes CDR1 SGDLS and CDR2 YYNGEE. CDR3 length equals 15 residues. With 1 base removed from V and 0 bases from J, the gap between germline ends came to 8 bases. For the CDR3, the DNA is TGTGCCAGCAGCGTAACAATCGGCTCCTACAATGAGCAGTTCTTC. This encodes CASSVTIGSYNEQFF.

This clonotype was counted ten times or more. The chain uses TRBV28 and TRBJ2-7; 7 bases fit TRBD1. Germline-derived CDR1 and CDR2 are MDHEN and SYDVKM. Trimming cost V 6 bases and J 1 base; bases outside gene matches: 9. This CDR3 has 15 residues. Here the CDR3 reads CASSTPDRRSYEQYF. The CDR3 DNA reads as TGTGCCAGCAGCACTCCGGACAGGCGATCCTACGAGCAGTACTTC.

Note on this clonotype: A single base separates this from a much larger clone, so it may be a read error. This chain joins TRBV20-1 and TRBJ2-1, with no clear D. This CDR3 has 13 amino acids. Germline V gene lookup returns CDR1 DFQATT and CDR2 SNEGSKA (reference sequence). Trimming shortened V by 2 bases and J by 10 bases, and 15 bases separated the two germline ends. The CDR3, as DNA: TGCAGTGCTAGAATGGCCGGTGCCTACGAGCAGTTCTTC. Translating it yields CSARMAGAYEQFF.

This clonotype was picked up a small number of times. Possible read error: a much larger clone is one base away. CDR3 amino acids: CSAPGQGRNEQYF. The CDR3 coding sequence is TGCAGTGCTCCGGGACAGGGGCGCAATGAGCAGTACTTC. This chain links TRBV20-1 with TRBJ2-5; 10 bases match TRBD1. The CDR3 loop spans 13 amino acids. Germline V gene sequence: CDR1 DFQATT, CDR2 SNEGSKA (reference sequence). V shed 5 bases, J shed 11 bases, and the junction held 11 bases outside the gene matches.

This clonotype showed up just a few times. The chain has TRBV6-2 or TRBV6-3 and TRBJ1-1; D is perhaps TRBD1 (6 bases). This CDR3 is built from 14 residues. The germline V gene encodes CDR1 MNHEY and CDR2 SVGEGT. V gave up 5 bases and J gave up 5 bases, with 15 bases separating them. CDR3 sequence reads: CASSLKSGETEAFF. The CDR3 region has the DNA TGTGCCAGCAGTCTGAAATCAGGGGAGACTGAAGCTTTCTTT.

About this clonotype: This may stem from a read error, because a much larger clone lies one nucleotide away. The chain joins TRBV5-1 to TRBJ1-4; maybe TRBD1 (5 bases). Trimming left V 1 base short and J 8 bases short, with 15 bases between. This CDR3 comprises 15 residues. CDR1 is SGHRS, CDR2 YFSETQ, per germline. The CDR3 protein is CASSLQGPPEEKLFF. As DNA, the CDR3 is TGCGCCAGCAGCTTGCAGGGACCCCCGGAGGAAAAACTGTTTTTT.

V gene TRBV18 combines with J gene TRBJ2-3, with 7 positions matching TRBD2. In germline, CDR1 is KGHSH, CDR2 LQKENI. J lost 1 base, V lost 0 bases, and 10 bases had no gene match. The CDR3 spans 18 residues. This chain's CDR3 is CASSPPASGALGTDTQYF. CDR3 sequence (DNA): TGTGCCAGCTCACCACCGGCCAGCGGGGCCCTGGGCACAGATACGCAGTATTTT.

This clonotype was found many times. This CDR3 reads CASSSLGRQDNEQFF. DNA for the CDR3: TGTGCCAGCAGCTCACTTGGGCGGCAGGACAATGAGCAGTTCTTC. The V gene is TRBV11-2, the J gene TRBJ2-1; D call uncertain. The CDR3 runs to 15 residues. V was trimmed by 4 bases and J by 5 bases, leaving 15 bases between them. Germline CDR1 is SGHAT and CDR2 is FQNNGV.

The chain recombines TRBV20-1 with TRBJ2-1, with TRBD2 matching 12 bases. The assigned J gene may be wrong: the sequence end matches TRBJ2-7 better. Germline assignment: CDR1 DFQATT and CDR2 SNEGSKA (reference sequence). The CDR3 totals 16 residues. This CDR3 is CSAGYRTSGVYNEQYF. The CDR3 coding sequence is TGCAGTGCTGGATACCGGACTAGCGGGGTATACAATGAGCAGTACTTC.

This clonotype came up a few times. This chain joins TRBV14 and TRBJ2-2, with D possibly matching TRBD2 (5 bases). The V end lost 1 base, the J end lost 5 bases, and 11 bases lay between the germline ends. CDR1 is SGHDN and CDR2 is FVKESK in the germline V gene. The CDR3 runs to 15 residues. As DNA, the CDR3 is TGTGCCAGCAGCCAAGCAGGCCCGGGGACCGGGGAGCTGTTTTTT. It is translated as CASSQAGPGTGELFF. Complete variable domain (other parts from reference TRBV14 and TRBJ2-2): EAGVTQFPSHSVIEKGQTVTLRCDPISGHDNLYWYRRVMGKEIKFLLHFVKESKQDESGMPNNRFLAERTGGTYSTLKVQPAELEDSGVYFCASSQAGPGTGELFFGEGSRLTVL.

The rearrangement joins TRBV7-9 to TRBJ2-1; 11 bases are shared with TRBD2. The CDR3 totals 18 residues. Germline values: CDR1 SEHNR, CDR2 FQNEAQ (reference sequence). Unmatched junction bases numbered 13, after V lost 8 bases and J lost 1 base. This CDR3 is CASVVTSGVPQSYNEQFF. The DNA for the CDR3 is TGTGCCAGCGTCGTGACTAGCGGGGTTCCGCAGTCCTACAATGAGCAGTTCTTC.

This clonotype was seen repeatedly, ten times or more. The V and J genes are TRBV7-3 and TRBJ2-2, with D perhaps TRBD2 (8 bases). V lost 1 base and J 3 bases, leaving 21 bases between the germline ends. Germline loops: CDR1 SGHTA, CDR2 FQGTGA. The CDR3 runs 19 residues. CDR3 nucleotide sequence: TGTGCCAGCAGCTTAAGCGCGGGGGGCCCCCAGGGGGACACCGGGGAGCTGTTTTTT. This gives the protein CASSLSAGGPQGDTGELFF.

This clonotype showed up many times. The V and J genes are TRBV11-3 and TRBJ2-1; 12 nucleotides align to TRBD2. The V gene's germline CDR1 is SGHNT and CDR2 YENEEA. This CDR3 is 17 amino acids long. The trim removed 5 bases at V and 2 bases at J, leaving 7 bases unmatched. The CDR3 sequence is CASSLAPSGGAYNEQFF. Here the CDR3 DNA reads TGTGCCAGCAGCCTAGCCCCTAGCGGGGGGGCCTACAATGAGCAGTTCTTC.

Here the CDR3 reads CASSLAGDRGNEQFF. The CDR3 bases are TGCGCCAGCAGCTTGGCCGGGGACAGGGGCAATGAGCAGTTCTTC. The J gene is TRBJ2-1, the V gene TRBV5-1; TRBD1 agrees at 10 bases. Germline-derived CDR1 and CDR2 are SGHRS and YFSETQ. The CDR3 consists of 15 residues. Trimming took 0 bases from V and 6 from J; bases not matched to a gene: 3.

V is TRBV20-1 and J is TRBJ2-4, with D maybe TRBD1 (5 bases). The DNA end lines up better with TRBJ2-7; the J call may be wrong. Germline V gives CDR1 DFQATT, CDR2 SNEGSKA (reference sequence). The length of the CDR3 is 20 residues. Written as DNA, the CDR3 is TGCAGTGCTAGAGATGACAGAGGAGCCGGATCACTACAGGAATACTACGAGCAGTACTTC. Amino acid sequence: CSARDDRGAGSLQEYYEQYF.

This clonotype was seen repeatedly, ten times or more. This sequence joins TRBV6-1 and TRBJ2-3, with D unresolved. Per germline, CDR1 MNHNS and CDR2 SASEGT. Trimming left V 8 bases short and J 2 bases short, with 5 bases between. The CDR3 is 11 residues long. CDR3 coding DNA: TGTGCCAGCCCGGTCACAGATACGCAGTATTTT. It translates to CASPVTDTQYF.

There are many counts of this clonotype. Since a much larger clone is just one base distant, this may be a read error. This rearrangement joins TRBV7-2 to TRBJ1-6; 10 bases fit TRBD1. Per germline, CDR1 SGHTA and CDR2 FQGNSA. CDR3 length: 14 amino acids. The CDR3 coding sequence is TGTGCCAGCAGCGTCGGGACAGGGGTGTCACCCCCCCACTTT. It translates to CASSVGTGVSPPHF.

A remark on this clonotype: This sequence may be a read error, since a much larger clone differs from it by one base. The chain combines TRBV4-2 with TRBJ1-4; 9 bases line up with TRBD1. The germline CDR1 and CDR2 sequences are LGHNA and YNFKEQ. The CDR3 is 14 residues long. Here the CDR3 reads CASSRDRVEERLFF. CDR3 sequence (DNA): TGTGCCAGCAGCCGGGACAGGGTTGAAGAAAGACTGTTTTTT.

A note on this clonotype: Germline is not matched at one junction end, which may reflect a read error. The gene calls are TRBV7-6 and TRBJ2-4; D perhaps matches TRBD1 (7 bases). TRBJ2-7 matches the DNA end more closely, so the J call is doubtful. The CDR3 covers 14 residues. Germline-derived CDR1 and CDR2 are SGHVS and FNYEAQ. CDR3: CANSLESRGDEQYF. CDR3 bases: TGTGCCAACAGCTTAGAGAGCAGGGGGGACGAGCAGTACTTC.

This clonotype was seen repeatedly, ten times or more. The rearrangement links TRBV5-1 to TRBJ2-4; D is unresolved. The J call could be wrong; TRBJ2-7 is a better fit for the DNA end. The CDR3 is 13 amino acids. In germline, CDR1 is SGHRS, CDR2 YFSETQ. The CDR3 DNA reads TGCGCCAGCAGCCTGGGCGCGACCCCCGAGCAGTACTTC. Protein sequence: CASSLGATPEQYF.